The next 30 T cell receptor beta chains were all read from a single sample in a study of OX40 agonist ivuxolimab in advanced cancers. Method: immunoSEQ multiplex PCR; TCRdb's copy keeps in-frame clones and lacks some. The data contain about 64,000 clones, about 90% of them singletons. Sample: CD4+ or CD8+ T cells sorted from blood, taken in a trial of the OX40 agonist ivuxolimab. These receptors came from an adult with an advanced solid tumor such as melanoma, head and neck, liver or kidney cancer.

J is TRBJ2-1 and V is TRBV11-3; TRBD2 matches 7 bases. The CDR3 totals 13 residues. V lost 4 bases to trimming and J lost 8 bases; unmatched junction nucleotides: 5. Germline V gene sequence: CDR1 SGHNT, CDR2 YENEEA. DNA of the CDR3: TGTGCCAGCAGCTCAGCGGGGAGGCATGAGCAGTTCTTC. Protein product: CASSSAGRHEQFF.

In its sample, this clone was seen a few times. V and J are TRBV27 and TRBJ1-1; no firm D call. Trimming shortened V by 5 bases and J by 1 base, and 8 bases separated the two germline ends. This CDR3 has 13 residues. CDR1 and CDR2 (germline): MNHEY, SMNVEV (reference sequence). The CDR3 here is CASSPLENTEAFF. CDR3 DNA: TGTGCCAGCAGTCCACTTGAGAACACTGAAGCTTTCTTT.

This chain uses TRBV5-5 with TRBJ2-2; D is uncertain. Looked up from germline, CDR1 is SGHKS and CDR2 is YYEKEE (reference sequence). The V gene lost 1 base and the J gene lost 4 bases, with 14 bases spanning the gap. The CDR3 covers 16 residues. The CDR3 sequence: CASSLLGQVGTGELFF. The CDR3 nucleotides are TGTGCCAGCAGCTTGCTCGGGCAGGTCGGCACCGGGGAGCTGTTTTTT.

This chain links TRBV28 with TRBJ2-7, with TRBD1 matching over 9 bases. The trim removed 7 bases at V and 4 bases at J, leaving 5 bases unmatched. The CDR3 runs 13 residues. Germline CDR1 reads MDHEN; CDR2 reads SYDVKM. CDR3 loop: CASTGQGTYEQYF. CDR3 nucleotides: TGTGCCAGCACGGGACAGGGAACTTACGAGCAGTACTTC.

This rearrangement joins TRBV5-4 to TRBJ2-3, with 7 nucleotides matching TRBD2. Germline CDR1 and CDR2: SGHNT and YYREEE (reference sequence). The CDR3 totals 15 residues. Trimming at V came to 0 bases and at J to 0 bases, leaving 1 base not matched to a gene. CDR3 loop: CASSLEGGSTDTQYF. The DNA of the CDR3 is TGTGCCAGCAGCTTGGAGGGAGGGAGCACAGATACGCAGTATTTT.

The chain recombines TRBV27 with TRBJ2-4, with TRBD1 as a possible D gene (6 bases). V lost 2 bases, J lost 1 base, and 15 bases lay in between. Germline V gene lookup returns CDR1 MNHEY and CDR2 SMNVEV (reference sequence). CDR3 length: 17 amino acids. CDR3: CASSLRGKNRAKNIQYF. CDR3 sequence (DNA): TGTGCCAGCAGTTTAAGGGGGAAGAACAGGGCCAAAAACATTCAGTACTTC.

This rearrangement joins TRBV29-1 to TRBJ2-1; 10 bases fit TRBD2. CDR1 is SQVTM, CDR2 ANQGSEA, per germline. The CDR3 spans 15 residues. The V gene end was trimmed by 3 bases and the J gene end by 6 bases; junction bases not matched to a gene: 8. CDR3: CSVERPRTSGNEQFF. The CDR3 DNA reads as TGCAGCGTTGAGAGGCCCCGGACTAGCGGCAATGAGCAGTTCTTC.

This clone has just a few counts. This rearrangement joins TRBV30 to TRBJ1-1; perhaps TRBD1 as D (5 bases). Per germline, CDR1 GTSNPN and CDR2 SVGIG (reference sequence). The length of the CDR3 is 13 residues. Between the trimmed V and J ends, which lost 0 bases and 11 bases, there was a span of 16 bases. CDR3 loop: CAWSVSGGIQAFF. CDR3 DNA: TGTGCCTGGAGTGTATCGGGGGGAATTCAGGCTTTCTTT.

The chain couples TRBV7-9 to TRBJ1-2, with D unresolved. The CDR3 totals 14 residues. The V gene lost 5 bases and the J gene lost 2 bases, with 12 bases spanning the gap. CDR1 SEHNR and CDR2 FQNEAQ come from the germline V gene (reference sequence). In nucleotides, the CDR3 is TGTGCCAGCAGCCCTTGGTCAAGCAACTATGGCTACACCTTC. It is translated as CASSPWSSNYGYTF. Complete variable domain (other parts from reference TRBV7-9 and TRBJ1-2): DTGVSQNPRHKITKRGQNVTFRCDPISEHNRLYWYRQTLGQGPEFLTYFQNEAQLEKSRLLSDRFSAERPKGSFSTLEIQRTEQGDSAMYLCASSPWSSNYGYTFGSGTRLTVV.

For this clone: Germline and junction disagree at one end, which may indicate a read error. The chain uses TRBV2 and TRBJ2-7; D uncertain. The CDR3 has 12 residues. Germline V gives CDR1 SNHLY, CDR2 FYNNEI. The chain's CDR3 is CAGRTEPYEQYF. CDR3 nucleotides: TGTGCCGGCAGGACCGAGCCCTACGAGCAGTACTTC. The whole variable domain, filled in from reference TRBV2 and TRBJ2-7, reads EPEVTQTPSHQVTQMGQEVILRCVPISNHLYFYWYRQILGQKVEFLVSFYNNEISEKSEIFDDQFSVERPDGSNFTLKIRSTKLEDSAMYFCAGRTEPYEQYFGPGTRLTVT.

J is TRBJ2-7 and V is TRBV5-1; D possibly corresponds to TRBD2 (5 bases). The ends were cut back, 4 bases at V and 0 bases at J, with 8 bases in the middle. The CDR3 runs to 13 residues. The V gene's germline CDR1 is SGHRS and CDR2 YFSETQ. The CDR3 loop is CASSRTGSYEQYF. The CDR3 DNA reads TGCGCCAGCAGCAGGACTGGCTCCTACGAGCAGTACTTC.

The chain recombines TRBV19 with TRBJ2-3; the D gene is possibly TRBD2 (6 bases). Germline V gives CDR1 LNHDA, CDR2 SQIVND (reference sequence). V dropped 7 bases and J dropped 2 bases, with 22 bases sitting between them. This CDR3 is 17 amino acids long. The CDR3 reads CASINPPTSGDTDTQYF. CDR3 nucleotides: TGTGCCAGTATTAACCCTCCGACTAGTGGGGACACAGATACGCAGTATTTT.

The chain is built from TRBV5-1 and TRBJ1-1; 8 bases match TRBD1. The junction had 10 bases not matched to a gene; V was cut back by 4 bases and J by 2 bases. This CDR3 is built from 16 residues. Germline assignment: CDR1 SGHRS and CDR2 YFSETQ. CDR3 residues: CASSTQRAGGNTEAFF. The CDR3 DNA is TGCGCCAGCAGCACACAGAGGGCAGGGGGCAACACTGAAGCTTTCTTT.

This clone was found a few times. CDR3 nucleotides: TGCGCCAGCAGGATCCAAACTGAAGCTTTCTTT. It codes for CASRIQTEAFF. V and J are TRBV23-1 and TRBJ1-1; D call uncertain. TRBV23-1 has ORF status, its function being uncertain. This CDR3 region has 11 residues. Trimming removed 6 bases at V and 5 bases at J, with 7 bases between.

This chain connects TRBV29-1 to TRBJ1-1; TRBD1 aligns across 10 bases. Unmatched junction bases numbered 7, after V lost 7 bases and J lost 5 bases. Looked up from germline, CDR1 is SQVTM and CDR2 is ANQGSEA. The CDR3 runs to 13 residues. CDR3 sequence: CSGRQGAKTEAFF. In DNA form, the CDR3 reads TGCAGCGGGCGACAGGGGGCGAAAACTGAAGCTTTCTTT.

The chain uses TRBV2 and TRBJ2-7; TRBD1 aligns across 8 bases. This CDR3 has 12 residues. Per the germline V gene, CDR1 is SNHLY and CDR2 is FYNNEI. J gave up 7 bases and V 8 bases, and 7 bases lay outside the gene matches. CDR3 residues: CASPTYRGEQYF. The CDR3 DNA reads as TGTGCCAGCCCTACCTACAGGGGGGAGCAGTACTTC.

This rearrangement joins TRBV6-9 to TRBJ2-2; D is ambiguous. Looked up from germline, CDR1 is MNHGY and CDR2 is SVAAGI. Trimming pared 2 bases from V and 5 bases from J, leaving 15 bases between. This CDR3 is 16 amino acids long. In DNA form, the CDR3 reads TGTGCCAGCAGTTATACGGAGTGGGGTTTAACCGGGGAGCTGTTTTTT. Translation gives CASSYTEWGLTGELFF.

The chain has TRBV19 and TRBJ2-7; 7 nucleotides match TRBD1. The CDR3 is 16 amino acids. The germline CDR1 and CDR2 sequences are LNHDA and SQIVND (reference sequence). Losses at the gene ends were 4 bases for V and 3 bases for J; bases not matched to a gene: 12. The CDR3 spells CASSKIGTANFYEQYF. The CDR3 DNA sequence: TGTGCCAGTAGTAAAATAGGGACAGCCAATTTCTACGAGCAGTACTTC.

The chain couples TRBV15 to TRBJ2-2; weak D call: TRBD1 (6 bases). V was cut by 1 base and J by 2 bases, with 8 bases left in between. This CDR3 comprises 15 residues. CDR1 and CDR2 (germline): LNHNV, YYDKDF (reference sequence). The CDR3 nucleotides are TGTGCCACCAGCAGAGGGGACACTAACACCGGGGAGCTGTTTTTT. This encodes CATSRGDTNTGELFF. Full variable domain (rest looked up from reference TRBV15 and TRBJ2-2): DAMVIQNPRYQVTQFGKPVTLSCSQTLNHNVMYWYQQKSSQAPKLLFHYYDKDFNNEADTPDNFQSRRPNTSFCFLDIRSPGLGDTAMYLCATSRGDTNTGELFFGEGSRLTVL.

The DNA for the CDR3 is TGTGCCAGTAGTACTCGCAGGGGGCCCACAGATACGCAGTATTTT. Its protein product is CASSTRRGPTDTQYF. The V call is TRBV19, the J call TRBJ2-3; 8 positions agree with TRBD1. The CDR3 runs 15 residues. J was trimmed by 2 bases and V by 4 bases; bases with no gene match: 5. In germline, CDR1 is LNHDA, CDR2 SQIVND (reference sequence).

This rearrangement joins TRBV7-9 to TRBJ1-4; D perhaps matches TRBD1 (5 bases). V was cut by 7 bases and J by 6 bases, with 12 bases left in between. The CDR3 totals 13 residues. Germline V gene lookup returns CDR1 SEHNR and CDR2 FQNEAQ (reference sequence). CDR3 coding DNA: TGTGCCAGCACCATTGCGGGGGATGAAAAACTGTTTTTT. Protein product: CASTIAGDEKLFF.

The table lists this clone with a count of one. The chain carries TRBV5-4 and TRBJ2-7; 11 nucleotides match TRBD1. CDR3 length: 14 amino acids. CDR1 and CDR2 from the germline V gene are SGHNT and YYREEE (reference sequence). V lost 9 bases and J lost 4; bases outside the gene matches: 9. The CDR3 DNA follows: TGTGCCACCTCTCGGGGACAGGGGGTATACGAGCAGTACTTC. As protein: CATSRGQGVYEQYF.

This clone was seen just once. The chain couples TRBV14 to TRBJ2-5; unclear D gene. The CDR3 has 12 residues. V lost 2 bases and J 0 bases, leaving 1 base between the germline ends. Germline loops: CDR1 SGHDN, CDR2 FVKESK. The CDR3 protein is CASSQNQETQYF. CDR3 nucleotides: TGTGCCAGCAGCCAAAACCAAGAGACCCAGTACTTC.

Of note for this clone: The same CDR3 arises from other DNA sequences in this sample as well. The chain has TRBV7-9 and TRBJ2-7; D is tentatively TRBD1 or TRBD2 (5 bases each). V was trimmed by 1 base and J by 4 bases, leaving 8 bases between them. The CDR3 has 13 residues. Germline V gene lookup returns CDR1 SEHNR and CDR2 FQNEAQ (reference sequence). CDR3 nucleotides: TGTGCCAGCAGCTTAGGGGACGGTTACGAGCAGTACTTC. Residues: CASSLGDGYEQYF. The full variable domain, with the rest looked up from reference TRBV7-9 and TRBJ2-7, is DTGVSQNPRHKITKRGQNVTFRCDPISEHNRLYWYRQTLGQGPEFLTYFQNEAQLEKSRLLSDRFSAERPKGSFSTLEIQRTEQGDSAMYLCASSLGDGYEQYFGPGTRLTVT.

The J gene is TRBJ1-2, the V gene TRBV19; D possibly corresponds to TRBD1 (5 bases). This CDR3 spans 15 amino acids. Germline CDR1 and CDR2: LNHDA and SQIVND (reference sequence). V lost 4 bases and J 5 bases, leaving 17 bases between the germline ends. CDR3 in amino acids: CASSTGGRDLYGYTF. For the CDR3, the DNA is TGTGCCAGTAGTACGGGAGGCAGGGACTTATATGGCTACACCTTC.

This chain links TRBV28 with TRBJ2-5, with no clear D. With 2 bases removed from V and 1 base from J, the gap between germline ends came to 2 bases. CDR3 size: 12 residues. Germline V gives CDR1 MDHEN, CDR2 SYDVKM. The chain's CDR3 is CASSLVQETQYF. Here the CDR3 DNA reads TGTGCCAGCAGTTTAGTCCAAGAGACCCAGTACTTC.

The V and J genes are TRBV27 and TRBJ2-7, with D unclear. With 4 bases removed from V and 0 bases from J, the gap between germline ends came to 13 bases. Germline values: CDR1 MNHEY, CDR2 SMNVEV (reference sequence). This CDR3 has 15 residues. CDR3 in amino acids: CASSSLSFLSYEQYF. In DNA, the CDR3 is TGTGCCAGCAGTTCCCTCTCCTTTCTCTCCTACGAGCAGTACTTC.

This rearrangement joins TRBV9 to TRBJ1-5; D call uncertain. V was cut by 4 bases and J by 5 bases, with 13 bases left in between. CDR1 SGDLS and CDR2 YYNGEE come from the germline V gene. This CDR3 has 14 amino acids. DNA for the CDR3: TGTGCCAGCAGCTGCCTTCGGGGAGATCAGCCCCAGCATTTT. Amino acids: CASSCLRGDQPQHF.

The chain uses TRBV27 and TRBJ1-4, with TRBD1 as a possible D gene (6 bases). Trimming pared 2 bases from V and 4 bases from J, leaving 14 bases between. Germline CDR1 and CDR2: MNHEY and SMNVEV (reference sequence). This CDR3 region has 16 residues. The CDR3 region is CASSLDRRYSNEKLFF. Here the CDR3 DNA reads TGTGCCAGCAGTTTAGACAGGAGGTACAGTAATGAAAAACTGTTTTTT. Looking up the rest from reference TRBV27 and TRBJ1-4 gives the full variable domain: EAQVTQNPRYLITVTGKKLTVTCSQNMNHEYMSWYRQDPGLGLRQIYYSMNVEVTDKGDVPEGYKVSRKEKRNFPLILESPSPNQTSLYFCASSLDRRYSNEKLFFGSGTQLSVL.

This chain uses TRBV28 with TRBJ2-7, with TRBD1 identical over 7 bases. The CDR3 is 15 amino acids. V lost 3 bases and J lost 3; bases outside the gene matches: 8. Germline V CDR1 and CDR2: MDHEN, SYDVKM. The CDR3 sequence is CASSFPGRGIYEQYF. The CDR3 bases are TGTGCCAGCAGTTTCCCCGGCAGGGGGATCTACGAGCAGTACTTC. Complete variable domain (other parts from reference TRBV28 and TRBJ2-7): DVKVTQSSRYLVKRTGEKVFLECVQDMDHENMFWYRQDPGLGLRLIYFSYDVKMKEKGDIPEGYSVSREKKERFSLILESASTNQTSMYLCASSFPGRGIYEQYFGPGTRLTVT.